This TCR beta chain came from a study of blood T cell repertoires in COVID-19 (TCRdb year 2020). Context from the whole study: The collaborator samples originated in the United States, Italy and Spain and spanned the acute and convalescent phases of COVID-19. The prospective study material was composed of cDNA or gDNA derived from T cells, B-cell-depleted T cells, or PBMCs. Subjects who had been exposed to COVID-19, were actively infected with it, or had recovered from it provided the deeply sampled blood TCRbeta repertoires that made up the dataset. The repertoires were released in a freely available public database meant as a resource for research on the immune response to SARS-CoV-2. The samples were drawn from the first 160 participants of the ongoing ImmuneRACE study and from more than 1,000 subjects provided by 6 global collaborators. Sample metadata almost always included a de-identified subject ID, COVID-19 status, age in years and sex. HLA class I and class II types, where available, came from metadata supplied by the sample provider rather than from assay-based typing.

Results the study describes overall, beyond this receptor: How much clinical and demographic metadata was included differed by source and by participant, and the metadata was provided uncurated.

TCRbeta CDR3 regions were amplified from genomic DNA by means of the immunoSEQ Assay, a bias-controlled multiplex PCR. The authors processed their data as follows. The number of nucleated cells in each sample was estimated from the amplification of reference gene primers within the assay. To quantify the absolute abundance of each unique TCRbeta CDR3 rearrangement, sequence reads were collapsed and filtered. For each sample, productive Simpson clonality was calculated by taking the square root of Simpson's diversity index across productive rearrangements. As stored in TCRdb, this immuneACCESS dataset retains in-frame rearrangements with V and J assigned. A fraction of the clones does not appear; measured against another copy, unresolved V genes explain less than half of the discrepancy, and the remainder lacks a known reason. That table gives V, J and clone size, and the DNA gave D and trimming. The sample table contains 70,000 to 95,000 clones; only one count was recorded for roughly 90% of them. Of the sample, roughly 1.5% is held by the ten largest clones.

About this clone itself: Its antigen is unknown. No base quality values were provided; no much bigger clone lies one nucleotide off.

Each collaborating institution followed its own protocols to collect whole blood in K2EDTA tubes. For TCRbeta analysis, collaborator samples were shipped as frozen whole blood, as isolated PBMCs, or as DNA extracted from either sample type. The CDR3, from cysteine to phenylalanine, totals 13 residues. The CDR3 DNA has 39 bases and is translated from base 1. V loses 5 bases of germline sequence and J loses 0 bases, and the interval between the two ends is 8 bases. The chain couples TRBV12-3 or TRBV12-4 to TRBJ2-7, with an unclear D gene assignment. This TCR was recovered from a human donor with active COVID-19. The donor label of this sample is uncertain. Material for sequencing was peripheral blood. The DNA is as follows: TGTGCCAGCAGTAACCAAGCCTCCTACGAGCAGTACTTC. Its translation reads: CASSNQASYEQYF.